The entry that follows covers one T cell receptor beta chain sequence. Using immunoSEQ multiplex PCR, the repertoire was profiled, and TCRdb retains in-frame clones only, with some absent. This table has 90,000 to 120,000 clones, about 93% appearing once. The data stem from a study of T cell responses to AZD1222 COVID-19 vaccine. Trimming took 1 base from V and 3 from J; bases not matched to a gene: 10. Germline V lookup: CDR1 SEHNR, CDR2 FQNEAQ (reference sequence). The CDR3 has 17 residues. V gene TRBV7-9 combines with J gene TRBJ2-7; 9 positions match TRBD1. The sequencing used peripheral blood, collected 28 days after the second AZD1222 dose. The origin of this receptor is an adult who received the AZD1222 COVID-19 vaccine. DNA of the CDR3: TGTGCCAGCAGCTTAGTCAAAAAGGGACAGGGAGTCTACGAGCAGTACTTC. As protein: CASSLVKKGQGVYEQYF.